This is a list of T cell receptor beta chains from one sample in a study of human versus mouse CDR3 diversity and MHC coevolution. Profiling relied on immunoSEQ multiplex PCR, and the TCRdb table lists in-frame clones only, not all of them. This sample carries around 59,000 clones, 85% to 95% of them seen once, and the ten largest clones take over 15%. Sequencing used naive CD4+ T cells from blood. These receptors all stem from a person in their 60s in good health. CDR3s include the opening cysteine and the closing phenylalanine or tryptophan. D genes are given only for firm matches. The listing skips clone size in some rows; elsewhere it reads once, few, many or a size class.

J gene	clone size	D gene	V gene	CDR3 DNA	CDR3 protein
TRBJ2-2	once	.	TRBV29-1	TGCAGCGTTGGACAGGGACTCACCGGGGAGCTGTTTTTT	CSVGQGLTGELFF
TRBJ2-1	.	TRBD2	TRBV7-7	TGTGCCAGCAGTTCAGGACTAGCGGGAGGAAATGAGCAGTTCTTC	CASSSGLAGGNEQFF
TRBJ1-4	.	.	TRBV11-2	TGTGCCAGCAGCCGTGGCCCTCCCACAACTAATGAAAAACTGTTTTTT	CASSRGPPTTNEKLFF
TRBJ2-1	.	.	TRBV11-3	TGTGCCAGCAGCACACACACCAATGAGCAGTTCTTC	CASSTHTNEQFF
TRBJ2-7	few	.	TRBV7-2	TGTGCCAGCAGCCAGACACTGGACAGCGGACTCTACGAGCAGTACTTC	CASSQTLDSGLYEQYF
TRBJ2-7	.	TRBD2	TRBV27	TGTGCCAGCGCCGGGAGGTTCCCCTTAGGCGAGCAGTACTTC	CASAGRFPLGEQYF
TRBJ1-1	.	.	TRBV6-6	TGTGCCAGCAGGGCCCGGGCGGGGGCGAACACTGAAGCTTTCTTT	CASRARAGANTEAFF
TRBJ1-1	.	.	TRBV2	TGTGCCAGCAACCCTACGTGGCAGGGAGGAAACACTGAAGCTTTCTTT	CASNPTWQGGNTEAFF
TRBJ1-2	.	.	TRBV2	TGTGCCAGCAGCCTCGACAGTAACTATGGCTACACCTTC	CASSLDSNYGYTF
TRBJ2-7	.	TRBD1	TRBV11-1	TGTGCCAGCAGCTTAGCCGGGACAGCTTCCTACGAGCAGTACTTC	CASSLAGTASYEQYF
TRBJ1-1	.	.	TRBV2	TGTGCCAGCAGTGGGACAGAGATGAACACTGAAGCTTTCTTT	CASSGTEMNTEAFF